This T cell receptor (beta chain) was recovered during a study of T cell responses to AZD1222 COVID-19 vaccine (dated by TCRdb to the early 2020s). Regarding the complete study: AZD1222 recipients given second doses at about 4 weeks or at about 12 weeks were pooled, since spike-specific TCR depth and breadth were not found to differ between the two schedules. TCR sequencing covered more than 230 trial participants: 200 to 220 given two doses of AZD1222 and 26 given two doses of MenACWY control vaccine. Enrollment into the trials was organized by age into subgroups of 18-55, 56-69 and 70-plus years, and those subgroups contained 148, 28 and 57 TCR-sequenced participants, respectively.

Broader findings and caveats from the paper: Because no day 14 peak-response samples were available, the repertoires could be characterized only after the peak T cell response. The 56-69-year group was small, and its depth increase did not reach significance, likely because of low power. The vaccine-associated CD4 TCRs covered the entire spike protein, and the dominant responses fell in regions 160-218 and 743-854. Only five or six AZD1222 recipients were SARS-CoV-2 seropositive at baseline, limiting conclusions about previously exposed vaccinees. Participants were mostly white British, with more females than males. The authors suggested clonal diversity may have been underestimated. After two AZD1222 doses, both the breadth and the depth of spike-specific TCRs were significantly higher than at day 0 and than in MenACWY recipients. Epitopes outside the regions mutated in the B.1.351 and B.1.1.7 variants were reportedly recognized by nearly half of the unique spike-specific TCRs.

The CDR3 regions of human TCRbeta chains were analyzed by immunosequencing. Turning to the authors' computational methods: TCRs in the repertoires were matched against a reference library of SARS-CoV-2-specific TCRs that had been generated with the MIRA antigen-specificity platform. Breadth was defined as the fraction of unique TCRs that were SARS-CoV-2-associated. Depth was defined as the fraction of total T cells that were SARS-CoV-2-associated. Each spike-specific TCR was assigned to its reactive spike region and to a CD4 or CD8 class using the MIRA data. Log10-transformed breadth and depth values were compared by one-way ANOVA with Sidak's multiple comparisons tests. Not all clones reach the TCRdb copy of this immuneACCESS table, which keeps in-frame sequences only. Checked studies attribute under half of the gap to unresolved V genes and leave the rest unexplained. D and trimming come from the DNA, and the V and J calls and clone size come from that table. Recorded for this sample are some 170,000 clones; approximately 88% of them occurred a single time. In total, the top ten clones hold 1.5% to 2% of the sample.

The CDR3 starts with the cysteine, ends with the phenylalanine, and has 15 residues. CDR3 DNA is the only sequence kept; it has 45 bases, read in frame from the first base. Germline trimming amounts to 7 bases on V and 7 bases on J, with 8 as the count of junction bases outside the gene matches. Taken from the germline V gene, the CDR1 and CDR2 loops are MNHEY and SVGAGI. This specimen's time point label, per the study, means: baseline before first vaccination. Vaccinee samples were obtained from the UK trials COV001 and COV002, which included a single-blind randomized controlled phase 2/3 trial of AZD1222 (ChAdOx1 nCoV-19) in healthy adults. For TCRbeta chain sequencing, PBMC samples were collected from trial participants at day 0 and at day 28 after the second dose. A word on this clone: This receptor's antigen is unknown. No qualities accompany the bases; no much larger clone lies one base away.

The rearrangement combines TRBV6-5 with TRBJ2-1; 12 bases in the middle match TRBD2. The clonotype was recovered from an adult in good health. The sequencing used peripheral blood, collected on day 0 of AZD1222 vaccination. The CDR3 here reads CASTVLAGGLNEQFF. The DNA sequence is TGTGCCAGCACCGTACTAGCGGGAGGTCTGAATGAGCAGTTCTTC.